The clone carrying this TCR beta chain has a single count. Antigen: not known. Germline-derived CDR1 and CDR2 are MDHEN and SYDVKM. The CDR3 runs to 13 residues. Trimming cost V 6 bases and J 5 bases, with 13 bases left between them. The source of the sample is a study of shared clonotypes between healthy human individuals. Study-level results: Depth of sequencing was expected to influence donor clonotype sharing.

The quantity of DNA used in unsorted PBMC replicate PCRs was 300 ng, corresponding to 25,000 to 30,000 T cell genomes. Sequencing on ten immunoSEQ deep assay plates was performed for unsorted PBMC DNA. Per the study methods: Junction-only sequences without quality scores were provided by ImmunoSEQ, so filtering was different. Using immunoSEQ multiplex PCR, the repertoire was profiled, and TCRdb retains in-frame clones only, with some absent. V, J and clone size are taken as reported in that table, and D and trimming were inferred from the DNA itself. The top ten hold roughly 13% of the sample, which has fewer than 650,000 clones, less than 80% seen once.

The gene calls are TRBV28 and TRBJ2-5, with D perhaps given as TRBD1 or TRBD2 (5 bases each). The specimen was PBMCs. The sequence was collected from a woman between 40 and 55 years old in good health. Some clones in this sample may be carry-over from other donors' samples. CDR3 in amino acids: CASRPGGWETQYF. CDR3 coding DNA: TGTGCCAGCAGACCTGGGGGTTGGGAGACCCAGTACTTC. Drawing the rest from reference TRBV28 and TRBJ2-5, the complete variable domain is DVKVTQSSRYLVKRTGEKVFLECVQDMDHENMFWYRQDPGLGLRLIYFSYDVKMKEKGDIPEGYSVSREKKERFSLILESASTNQTSMYLCASRPGGWETQYFGPGTRLLVL.